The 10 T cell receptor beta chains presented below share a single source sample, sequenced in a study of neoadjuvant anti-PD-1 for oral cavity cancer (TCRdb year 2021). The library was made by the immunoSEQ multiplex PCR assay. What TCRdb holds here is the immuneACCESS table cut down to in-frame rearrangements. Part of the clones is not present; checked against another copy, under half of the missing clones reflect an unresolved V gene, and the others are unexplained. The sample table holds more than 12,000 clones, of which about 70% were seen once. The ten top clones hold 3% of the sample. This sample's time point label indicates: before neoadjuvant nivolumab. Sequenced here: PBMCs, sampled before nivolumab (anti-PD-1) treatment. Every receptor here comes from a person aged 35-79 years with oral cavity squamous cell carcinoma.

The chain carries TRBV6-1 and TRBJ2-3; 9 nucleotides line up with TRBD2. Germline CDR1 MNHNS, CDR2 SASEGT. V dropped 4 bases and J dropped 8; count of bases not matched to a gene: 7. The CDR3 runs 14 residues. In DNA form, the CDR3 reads TGTGCCAGCAGTGCAGGGACTAGCTTAGCTACGCAGTATTTT. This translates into CASSAGTSLATQYF.

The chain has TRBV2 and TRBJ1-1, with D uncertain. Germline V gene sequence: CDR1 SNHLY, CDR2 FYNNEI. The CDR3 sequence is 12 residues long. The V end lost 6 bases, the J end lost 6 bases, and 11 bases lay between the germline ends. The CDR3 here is CASRKDLAEAFF. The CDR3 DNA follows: TGTGCCAGCAGAAAGGATCTAGCTGAAGCTTTCTTT.

CDR3 in DNA: TGCGCCAGCAGCCCGGGGCTTGGAAACACCATATATTTT. Translation: CASSPGLGNTIYF. J is TRBJ1-3 and V is TRBV5-1, with D perhaps TRBD1 (5 bases). The V end was cut by 4 bases, the J end by 3 bases, with 8 bases between. The CDR3 extends over 13 amino acids. The germline CDR1 and CDR2 sequences are SGHRS and YFSETQ.

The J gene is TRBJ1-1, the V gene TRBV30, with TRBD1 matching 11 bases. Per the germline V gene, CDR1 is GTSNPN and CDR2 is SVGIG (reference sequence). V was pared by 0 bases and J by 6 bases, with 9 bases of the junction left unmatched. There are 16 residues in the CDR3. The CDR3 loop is CAWSVLSGGQGAEAFF. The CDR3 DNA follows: TGTGCCTGGAGTGTACTAAGCGGGGGACAGGGGGCTGAAGCTTTCTTT.

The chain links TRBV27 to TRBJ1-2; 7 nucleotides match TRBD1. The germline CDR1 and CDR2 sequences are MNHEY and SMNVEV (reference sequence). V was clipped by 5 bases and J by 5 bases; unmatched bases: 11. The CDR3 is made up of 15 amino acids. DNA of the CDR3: TGTGCCAGCAGTACGATACAGGGGCGGCTGTATGGCTACACCTTC. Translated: CASSTIQGRLYGYTF.

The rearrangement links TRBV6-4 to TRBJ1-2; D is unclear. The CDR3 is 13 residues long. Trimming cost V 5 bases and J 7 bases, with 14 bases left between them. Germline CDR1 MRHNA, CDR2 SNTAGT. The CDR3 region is CASSQQAGSGYTF. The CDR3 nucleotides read TGTGCCAGCAGTCAGCAGGCTGGAAGTGGCTACACCTTC.

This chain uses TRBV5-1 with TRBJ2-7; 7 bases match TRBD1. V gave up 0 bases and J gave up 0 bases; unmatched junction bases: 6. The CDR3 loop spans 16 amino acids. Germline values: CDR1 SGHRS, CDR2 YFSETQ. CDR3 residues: CASSLGETGSSYEQYF. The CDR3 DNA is TGCGCCAGCAGCTTGGGCGAGACAGGGAGCTCCTACGAGCAGTACTTC.

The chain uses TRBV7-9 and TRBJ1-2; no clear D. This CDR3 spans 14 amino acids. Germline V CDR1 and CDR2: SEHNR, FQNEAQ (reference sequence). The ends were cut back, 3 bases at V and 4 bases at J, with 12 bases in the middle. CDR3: CASSLRAPGYGYTF. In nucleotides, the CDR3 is TGTGCCAGCAGCTTGAGGGCCCCCGGCTATGGCTACACCTTC.

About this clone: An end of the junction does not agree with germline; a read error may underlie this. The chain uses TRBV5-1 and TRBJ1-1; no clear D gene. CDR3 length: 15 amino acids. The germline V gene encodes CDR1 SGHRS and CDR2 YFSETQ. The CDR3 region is CASRLDGVLNTEAFF. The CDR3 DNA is TGCGCCAGCAGGTTGGACGGGGTACTGAACACTGAAGCTTTCTTT.

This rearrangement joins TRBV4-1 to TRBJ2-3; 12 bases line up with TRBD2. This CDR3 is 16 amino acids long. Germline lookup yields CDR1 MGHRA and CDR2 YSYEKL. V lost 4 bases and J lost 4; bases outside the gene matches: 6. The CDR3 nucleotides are TGCGCCAGCAGCCTCCTACTAGCGGGAGGCTCAGATACGCAGTATTTT. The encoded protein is CASSLLLAGGSDTQYF.